This record concerns one T cell receptor beta chain sequence. Its antigen remains unknown. cDNA reverse transcribed from extracted RNA served as the sequencing template. Here immunoSEQ multiplex PCR was the method, and the copy in TCRdb shows in-frame clones only, minus some. The profile shows about 200,000 clones, 45% to 75% of them singletons. This sample is part of a study of CD8+ T cells in alopecia areata. The CDR3 length is 13 residues. V gave up 4 bases and J gave up 0 bases, with 7 bases separating them. Described treatment: oral pan-JAK inhibitor, 5-10 mg twice daily. Regarding the study as a whole: Throughout tofacitinib, many expanded lesional clones continued to persist in scalp and blood.

The origin of this receptor is a human donor with alopecia areata. The V call is TRBV23-1, the J call TRBJ2-7; perhaps TRBD1 as D (5 bases). TRBV23-1 is filed as an ORF, its function uncertain. Sequencing was performed on CD4+ T cells sorted from blood, taken at week 4, from a patient treated with tofacitinib. The CDR3 loop reads CASSRGSSYEQYF. For the CDR3, the DNA is TGCGCCAGCAGTCGGGGCAGCTCCTACGAGCAGTACTTC.